This entry lists 5 T cell receptor beta chains sequenced from one sample in a study of T cells in Graves' hyperthyroidism and ophthalmopathy. The TCR beta CDR3 regions underwent amplification using RNA transcripts as the source. A first-round RT-PCR of the TCR CDR3 used the HTBI primer set. TCRdb fed the multiplex PCR reads into MiXCR, producing one record per CDR3 protein. The table records around 300,000 distinct CDR3 sequences, about 15% of them present only once. The material sequenced was blood. The receptors come from a woman younger than 45 with Graves' hyperthyroidism.

This clonotype came up a few times. V usage is TRBV29-1 and J usage is TRBJ2-5, with 9 bases identical to TRBD1. The V and J ends lost 7 bases and 6 bases, in that order; junction bases with no gene match: 9. This CDR3 has 13 residues. Germline CDR1 is SQVTM and CDR2 is ANQGSEA. The CDR3 spells CSAAGQGIKTQYF. CDR3 nucleotides: TGCAGCGCCGCGGGACAGGGAATTAAGACCCAGTACTTC.

The chain links TRBV24-1 to TRBJ2-2; the D call may be TRBD1 or TRBD2 (5 bases each). CDR1 is KGHDR and CDR2 is SFDVKD in the germline V gene. The V end was cut by 0 bases, the J end by 0 bases, with 7 bases between. The CDR3 totals 16 residues. This chain's CDR3 is CATSDLGGTNTGELFF. The CDR3 nucleotides are TGTGCCACCAGTGATTTGGGGGGAACGAACACCGGGGAGCTGTTTTTT.

The gene calls are TRBV14 and TRBJ1-5; no reliable D call. CDR1 is SGHDN and CDR2 is FVKESK in the germline V gene. The V end lost 0 bases, the J end lost 2 bases, and 8 bases lay between the germline ends. The CDR3 sequence is 15 residues long. As DNA, the CDR3 is TGTGCCAGCAGCCAAGATCGCCAGGGCAATCAGCCCCAGCATTTT. Protein sequence: CASSQDRQGNQPQHF.

This clonotype was found a few times. The chain is built from TRBV20-1 and TRBJ1-2; no clear D gene. CDR1 and CDR2 from the germline V gene are DFQATT and SNEGSKA (reference sequence). CDR3 length: 12 amino acids. Trimming pared 6 bases from V and 3 bases from J, leaving 11 bases between. This CDR3 reads CSAIRTDYGYTF. In nucleotides, the CDR3 is TGCAGTGCGATTCGGACGGACTATGGCTACACCTTC.

This clonotype was seen only a few times. The chain's CDR3 is CASRSDRTYEQYF. The CDR3 bases are TGCGCCAGCAGGTCGGACAGAACCTACGAGCAGTACTTC. The chain has TRBV5-1 and TRBJ2-7, with D possibly being TRBD1 (6 bases). The germline V and J ends were trimmed by 5 bases and 2 bases, with 11 bases remaining between them. In germline, CDR1 is SGHRS, CDR2 YFSETQ. The CDR3 totals 13 residues.